This entry lists 14 T cell receptor beta chains sequenced from one sample in a study of blood T cell repertoires in COVID-19. Generated by immunoSEQ multiplex PCR, the TCRdb table keeps only in-frame clones and is missing some. The sample carries roughly 70,000 clones, approximately 90% recorded once. The specimen was peripheral blood. The origin of the receptors is a human donor in a cohort sampled during active COVID-19.

This sequence joins TRBV3-1 (or the pseudogene TRBV3-2) and TRBJ2-7, with 9 bases fitting TRBD2. CDR1 is LGHDT, CDR2 YNNKEL, per germline (reference sequence). V trimming: 3 bases; J trimming: 7 bases; junction bases outside the gene matches: 10. The CDR3 is 15 amino acids. The CDR3 loop reads CASSQRGGISREQYF. CDR3 nucleotides: TGTGCCAGCAGCCAGCGGGGGGGGATTTCGCGGGAGCAGTACTTC.

The J gene is TRBJ1-2, the V gene TRBV27; weak D call: TRBD1 (5 bases). The V gene's germline CDR1 is MNHEY and CDR2 SMNVEV (reference sequence). The V end was cut by 5 bases, the J end by 4 bases, with 14 bases between. The CDR3 contains 14 residues. The CDR3 region has the DNA TGTGCCAGCAGTCCCCCGGGGGGGGGCTATGGCTACACCTTC. Encoded protein: CASSPPGGGYGYTF.

J is TRBJ2-1 and V is TRBV3-1 (or the pseudogene TRBV3-2); 13 bases align to TRBD2. The CDR3 is 22 amino acids. V was pared by 1 base and J by 0 bases, with 15 bases of the junction left unmatched. Germline CDR1 is LGHDT and CDR2 is YNNKEL (reference sequence). The CDR3, as DNA: TGTGCCAGCAGCCAAGGGCTCCGACCGGGACTAGCGGGGCATAGCTCCTACAATGAGCAGTTCTTC. Protein sequence: CASSQGLRPGLAGHSSYNEQFF.

This chain joins TRBV27 and TRBJ2-1; 9 bases are a match to TRBD2. Germline CDR1 and CDR2: MNHEY and SMNVEV (reference sequence). The CDR3 runs 16 residues. The junction had 10 bases not matched to a gene; V was cut back by 7 bases and J by 3 bases. CDR3 loop: CASISLTSGYYNEQFF. The DNA for the CDR3 is TGTGCCAGCATTAGTCTGACTAGCGGATACTACAATGAGCAGTTCTTC.

This clone came up once. The chain employs TRBV6-5 and TRBJ2-3, with 10 nucleotides matching TRBD2. This CDR3 is 15 amino acids long. Germline V CDR1 and CDR2: MNHEY, SVGAGI. Trimming took 6 bases from V and 1 from J; bases not matched to a gene: 4. CDR3 nucleotides: TGTGCCAGCAGAAGGACTAGCGGCGGCACAGATACGCAGTATTTT. Residues: CASRRTSGGTDTQYF.

V and J are TRBV9 and TRBJ1-2; possible D gene TRBD1, 6 bases. Per the germline V gene, CDR1 is SGDLS and CDR2 is YYNGEE. V was clipped by 0 bases and J by 4 bases, with 7 bases between them. The CDR3 is 13 residues long. Here the CDR3 DNA reads TGTGCCAGCAGCGTAGTGACAGGCTATGGCTACACCTTC. Encoded protein: CASSVVTGYGYTF.

The chain recombines TRBV2 with TRBJ2-7, with 7 bases aligning to TRBD2. CDR3 length equals 12 residues. Germline V gene sequence: CDR1 SNHLY, CDR2 FYNNEI. After removal of 10 bases from V and 2 bases from J, the junction contained 5 bases not matched to a gene. CDR3 bases: TGTGCCACCCGACTAGCAACCTACGAGCAGTACTTC. Translated, it gives CATRLATYEQYF.

The chain has TRBV6-2 or TRBV6-3 and TRBJ1-2; D might be TRBD1 (6 bases). With 2 bases removed from V and 4 bases from J, the gap between germline ends came to 14 bases. The germline V gene encodes CDR1 MNHEY and CDR2 SVGEGT. The CDR3 loop spans 15 amino acids. The CDR3 bases are TGTGCCAGCAGTTACGGTGCAGGGGAGGGCTATGGCTACACCTTC. Translation: CASSYGAGEGYGYTF.

The genes are TRBV7-9 and TRBJ1-4; D gene ambiguous. V gave up 1 base and J gave up 8 bases, with 17 bases separating them. The germline V gene encodes CDR1 SEHNR and CDR2 FQNEAQ (reference sequence). There are 16 residues in the CDR3. CDR3 residues: CASSLEWEVMGEKLFF. As DNA, the CDR3 is TGTGCCAGCAGCTTAGAGTGGGAGGTGATGGGGGAAAAACTGTTTTTT.

This chain links TRBV27 with TRBJ2-5; 10 bases are shared with TRBD1. The J call may be mistaken, given a closer DNA end match to TRBJ2-7. The CDR3 runs to 15 residues. The germline V gene encodes CDR1 MNHEY and CDR2 SMNVEV (reference sequence). The CDR3 loop reads CASSLPGQGIYEQYF. The CDR3 coding sequence is TGTGCCAGCAGTTTGCCGGGACAGGGGATTTACGAGCAGTACTTC.

On this clone itself: The germline gene is not matched at one end of the junction; a read error may be the cause. The J gene is TRBJ2-5, the V gene TRBV27, with 8 bases aligning to TRBD1. The CDR3 contains 15 residues. Germline V gene data show CDR1 as MNHEY and CDR2 as SMNVEV (reference sequence). This CDR3 is CASSLRTGLEETQYF. The DNA for the CDR3 is TGTGCCAGCAGCCTTAGGACAGGGCTGGAAGAGACCCAATACTTC.

A single count supports this clone. The chain carries TRBV28 and TRBJ1-1; D not certain. The V end was cut by 8 bases, the J end by 0 bases, with 10 bases between. Germline CDR1 and CDR2: MDHEN and SYDVKM. The CDR3 is 13 residues long. As DNA, the CDR3 is TGTGCCAGCGGGGAGAGGATGAACACTGAAGCTTTCTTT. It encodes CASGERMNTEAFF.

The rearrangement links TRBV6-5 to TRBJ1-2; 7 bases line up with TRBD1. V shed 5 bases and J 4 bases; nucleotides not matched to a gene: 4. The CDR3 is 13 amino acids. Germline CDR1 and CDR2: MNHEY and SVGAGI. CDR3 loop: CASSQRTGYGYTF. Written as DNA, the CDR3 is TGTGCCAGCAGTCAAAGGACAGGCTATGGCTACACCTTC.

V and J are TRBV4-1 and TRBJ2-7; D gene uncertain. The germline V gene has CDR1 MGHRA and CDR2 YSYEKL. The ends were cut back, 2 bases at V and 2 bases at J, with 10 bases in the middle. The CDR3 contains 14 residues. The CDR3 coding sequence is TGCGCCAGCAGCCAACAGTCCTCCACCTACGAGCAGTACTTC. This sequence encodes CASSQQSSTYEQYF.